This TCR beta chain was observed in a study of regulatory T cells in long-lasting Graves disease. Time point of the sample: newly diagnosed GD, antithyroid drugs for less than 3 months. From RNA extracted from PBMCs, the TCR library was made. Arm-PCR of CDR3 regions and iRepertoire HTBI primers were the basis on which TCR beta libraries were built. TCRdb recomputed calls from the multiplex PCR reads with MiXCR, one row per CDR3 protein. The table has roughly 500,000 distinct CDR3 sequences, about 12% seen once. In its sample, this clonotype was seen many times. Looked up from germline, CDR1 is KGHSH and CDR2 is LQKENI. V lost 4 bases to trimming and J lost 7 bases; unmatched junction nucleotides: 10. This CDR3 has 15 residues. The data also belong to a second study, concerning T cells in Graves' hyperthyroidism and ophthalmopathy. As reported in that work: Hyperthyroidism had been newly diagnosed in patients aged 18 to 65, and its duration was under 2 months.

The chain carries TRBV18 and TRBJ1-5; TRBD1 matches at 7 bases. The receptor comes from a woman in her thirties with Graves disease. Here the sequenced sample was peripheral blood mononuclear cells (PBMCs), taken at new diagnosis, from a patient treated with antithyroid drugs. CDR3 DNA sequence: TGTGCCAGCTCACACGACAGGGATCTTATGCAGCCCCAGCATTTT. It yields the protein CASSHDRDLMQPQHF.